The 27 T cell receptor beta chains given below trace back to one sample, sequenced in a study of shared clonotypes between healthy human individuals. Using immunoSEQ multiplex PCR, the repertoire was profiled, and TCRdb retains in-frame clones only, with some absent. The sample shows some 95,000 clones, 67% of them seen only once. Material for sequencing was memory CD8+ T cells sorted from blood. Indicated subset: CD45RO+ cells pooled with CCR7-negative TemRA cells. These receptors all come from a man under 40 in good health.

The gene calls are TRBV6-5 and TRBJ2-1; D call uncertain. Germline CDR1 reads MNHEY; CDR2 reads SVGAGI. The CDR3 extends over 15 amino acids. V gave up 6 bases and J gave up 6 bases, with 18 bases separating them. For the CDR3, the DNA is TGTGCCAGCAGCCTACCCTCGGGCGTAGGCAATGAGCAGTTCTTC. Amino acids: CASSLPSGVGNEQFF.

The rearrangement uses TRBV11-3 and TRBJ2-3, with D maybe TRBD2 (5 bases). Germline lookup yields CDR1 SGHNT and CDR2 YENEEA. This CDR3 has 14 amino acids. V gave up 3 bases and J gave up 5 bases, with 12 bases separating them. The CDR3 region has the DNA TGTGCCAGCAGCTTCCGGGGTAGAGAAGATACGCAGTATTTT. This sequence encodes CASSFRGREDTQYF.

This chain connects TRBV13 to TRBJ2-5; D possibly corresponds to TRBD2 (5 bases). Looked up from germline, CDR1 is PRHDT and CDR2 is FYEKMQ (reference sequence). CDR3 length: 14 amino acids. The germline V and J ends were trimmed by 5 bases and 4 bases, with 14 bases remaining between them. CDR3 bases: TGTGCCAGCAGCAGCCGGGGTCAGGTAGAGACCCAGTACTTC. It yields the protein CASSSRGQVETQYF.

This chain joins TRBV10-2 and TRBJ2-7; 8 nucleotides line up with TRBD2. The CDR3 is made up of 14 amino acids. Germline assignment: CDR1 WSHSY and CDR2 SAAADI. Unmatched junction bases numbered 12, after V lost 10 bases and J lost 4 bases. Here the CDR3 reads CATWRSGSGYEQYF. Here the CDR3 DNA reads TGCGCCACCTGGAGGAGCGGGAGCGGTTACGAGCAGTACTTC.

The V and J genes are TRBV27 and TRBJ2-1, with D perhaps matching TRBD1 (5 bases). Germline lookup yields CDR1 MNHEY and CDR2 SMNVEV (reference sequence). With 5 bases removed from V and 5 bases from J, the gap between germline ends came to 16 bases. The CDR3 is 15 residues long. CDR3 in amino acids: CASSPLAVGDNEQFF. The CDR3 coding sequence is TGTGCCAGCAGTCCGTTAGCAGTAGGGGACAATGAGCAGTTCTTC.

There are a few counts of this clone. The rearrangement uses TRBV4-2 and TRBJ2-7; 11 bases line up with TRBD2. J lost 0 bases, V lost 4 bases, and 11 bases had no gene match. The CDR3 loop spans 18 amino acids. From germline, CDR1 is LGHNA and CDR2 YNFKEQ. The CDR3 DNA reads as TGTGCCAGCAGCCCAGTTAAGGGGACTAGCGGCAACTCCTACGAGCAGTACTTC. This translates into CASSPVKGTSGNSYEQYF.

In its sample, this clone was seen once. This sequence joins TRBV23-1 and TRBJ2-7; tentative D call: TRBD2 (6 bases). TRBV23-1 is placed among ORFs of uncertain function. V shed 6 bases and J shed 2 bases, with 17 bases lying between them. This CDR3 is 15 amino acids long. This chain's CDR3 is CASSLAAGLPYEQYF. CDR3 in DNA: TGCGCCAGCAGCCTGGCAGCGGGCCTTCCCTACGAGCAGTACTTC.

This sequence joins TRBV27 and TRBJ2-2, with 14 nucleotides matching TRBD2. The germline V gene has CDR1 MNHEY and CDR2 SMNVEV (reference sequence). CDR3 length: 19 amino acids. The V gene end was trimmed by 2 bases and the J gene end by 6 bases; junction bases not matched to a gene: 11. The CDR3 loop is CASSLRIPGLAGEAGELFF. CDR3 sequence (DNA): TGTGCCAGCAGTTTAAGGATTCCGGGACTAGCGGGAGAGGCCGGGGAGCTGTTTTTT.

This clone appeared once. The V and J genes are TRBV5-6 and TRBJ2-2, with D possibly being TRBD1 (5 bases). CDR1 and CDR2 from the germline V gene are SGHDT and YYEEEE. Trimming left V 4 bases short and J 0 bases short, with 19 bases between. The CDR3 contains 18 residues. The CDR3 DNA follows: TGTGCCAGCAGCCCCAGACCCAACAGGTACGCGAACACCGGGGAGCTGTTTTTT. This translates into CASSPRPNRYANTGELFF. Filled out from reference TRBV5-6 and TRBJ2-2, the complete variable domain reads DAGVTQSPTHLIKTRGQQVTLRCSPKSGHDTVSWYQQALGQGPQFIFQYYEEEERQRGNFPDRFSGHQFPNYSSELNVNALLLGDSALYLCASSPRPNRYANTGELFFGEGSRLTVL.

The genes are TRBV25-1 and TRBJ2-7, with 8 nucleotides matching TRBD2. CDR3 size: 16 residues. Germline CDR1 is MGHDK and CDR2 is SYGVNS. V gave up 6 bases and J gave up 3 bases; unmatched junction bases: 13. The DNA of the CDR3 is TGTGCCAGCAGGGGGGGTCACCGGCGGGAGGACTACGAGCAGTACTTC. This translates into CASRGGHRREDYEQYF.

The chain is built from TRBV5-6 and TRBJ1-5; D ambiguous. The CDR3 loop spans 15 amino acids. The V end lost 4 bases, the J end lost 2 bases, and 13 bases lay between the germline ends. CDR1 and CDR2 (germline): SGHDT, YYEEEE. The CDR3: CASSPHGWGNQPQHF. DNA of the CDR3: TGTGCCAGCAGCCCCCACGGTTGGGGCAATCAGCCCCAGCATTTT.

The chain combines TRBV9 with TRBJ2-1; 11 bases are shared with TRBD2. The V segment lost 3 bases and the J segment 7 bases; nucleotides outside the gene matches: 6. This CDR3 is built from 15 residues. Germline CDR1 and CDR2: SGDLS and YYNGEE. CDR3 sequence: CASSAGTSGYNEQFF. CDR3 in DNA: TGTGCCAGCAGCGCCGGGACTAGCGGTTATAATGAGCAGTTCTTC.

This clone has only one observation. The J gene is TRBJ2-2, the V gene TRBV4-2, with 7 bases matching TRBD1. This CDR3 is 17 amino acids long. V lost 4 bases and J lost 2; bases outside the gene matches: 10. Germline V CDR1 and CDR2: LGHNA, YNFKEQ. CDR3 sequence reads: CASSPSPGTDNTGELFF. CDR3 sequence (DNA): TGTGCCAGCAGCCCCTCCCCCGGGACAGACAACACCGGGGAGCTGTTTTTT.

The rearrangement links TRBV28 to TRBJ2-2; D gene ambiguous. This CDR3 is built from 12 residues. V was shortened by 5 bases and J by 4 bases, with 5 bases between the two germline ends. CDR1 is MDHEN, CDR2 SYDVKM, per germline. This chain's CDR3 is CASSPLTGELFF. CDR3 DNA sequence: TGTGCCAGCAGTCCTCTCACCGGGGAGCTGTTTTTT.

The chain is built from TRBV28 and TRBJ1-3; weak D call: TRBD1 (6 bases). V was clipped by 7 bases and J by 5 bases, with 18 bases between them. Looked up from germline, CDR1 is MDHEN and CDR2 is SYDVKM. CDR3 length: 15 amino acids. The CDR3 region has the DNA TGTGCCAGCATCCCGGGGGGCGCAGGCCGAAACACCATATATTTT. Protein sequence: CASIPGGAGRNTIYF. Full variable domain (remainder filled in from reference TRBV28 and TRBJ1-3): DVKVTQSSRYLVKRTGEKVFLECVQDMDHENMFWYRQDPGLGLRLIYFSYDVKMKEKGDIPEGYSVSREKKERFSLILESASTNQTSMYLCASIPGGAGRNTIYFGEGSWLTVV.

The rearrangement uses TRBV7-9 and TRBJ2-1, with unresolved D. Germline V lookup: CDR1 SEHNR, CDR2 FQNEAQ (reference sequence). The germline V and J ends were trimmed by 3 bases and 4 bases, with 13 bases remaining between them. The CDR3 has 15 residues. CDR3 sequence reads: CASSFGPPDYNEQFF. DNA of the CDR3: TGTGCCAGCAGCTTCGGACCGCCGGATTACAATGAGCAGTTCTTC.

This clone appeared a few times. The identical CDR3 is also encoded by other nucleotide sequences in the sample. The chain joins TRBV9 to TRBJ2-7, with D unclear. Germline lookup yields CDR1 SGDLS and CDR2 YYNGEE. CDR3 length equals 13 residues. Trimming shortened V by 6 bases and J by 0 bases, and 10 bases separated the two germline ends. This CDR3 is CASNSGSSYEQYF. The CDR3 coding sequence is TGTGCCAGCAACTCCGGCAGCTCCTACGAGCAGTACTTC. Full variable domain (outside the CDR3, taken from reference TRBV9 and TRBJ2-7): DSGVTQTPKHLITATGQRVTLRCSPRSGDLSVYWYQQSLDQGLQFLIQYYNGEERAKGNILERFSAQQFPDLHSELNLSSLELGDSALYFCASNSGSSYEQYFGPGTRLTVT.

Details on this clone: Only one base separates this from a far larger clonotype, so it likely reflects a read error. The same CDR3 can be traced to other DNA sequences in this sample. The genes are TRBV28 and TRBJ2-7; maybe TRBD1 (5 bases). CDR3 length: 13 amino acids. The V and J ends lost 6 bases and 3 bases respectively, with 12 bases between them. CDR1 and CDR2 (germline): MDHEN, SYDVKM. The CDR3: CASRQGHNYEQYF. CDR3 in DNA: TGTGCCAGCAGGCAAGGACATAACTACGAGCAGTACTTC.

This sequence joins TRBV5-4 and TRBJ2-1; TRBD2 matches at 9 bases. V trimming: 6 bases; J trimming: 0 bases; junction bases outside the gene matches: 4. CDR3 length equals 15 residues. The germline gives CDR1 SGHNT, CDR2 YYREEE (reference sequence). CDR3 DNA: TGTGCCAGCACCGAAGCGGGAGGCTCCTACAATGAGCAGTTCTTC. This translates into CASTEAGGSYNEQFF.

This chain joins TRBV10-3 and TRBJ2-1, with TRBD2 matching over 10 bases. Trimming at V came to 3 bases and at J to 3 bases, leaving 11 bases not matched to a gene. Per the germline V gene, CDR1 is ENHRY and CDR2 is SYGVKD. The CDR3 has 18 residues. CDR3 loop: CAISERLAGESNYNEQFF. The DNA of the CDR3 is TGTGCCATCAGTGAACGCCTAGCGGGAGAGTCTAACTACAATGAGCAGTTCTTC.

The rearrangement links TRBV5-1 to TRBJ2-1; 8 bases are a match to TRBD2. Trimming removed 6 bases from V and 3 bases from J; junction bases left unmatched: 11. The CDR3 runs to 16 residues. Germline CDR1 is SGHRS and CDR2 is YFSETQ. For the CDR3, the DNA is TGCGCCAGCACCGAGGCGGGAGGACTTTTCTACAATGAGCAGTTCTTC. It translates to CASTEAGGLFYNEQFF.

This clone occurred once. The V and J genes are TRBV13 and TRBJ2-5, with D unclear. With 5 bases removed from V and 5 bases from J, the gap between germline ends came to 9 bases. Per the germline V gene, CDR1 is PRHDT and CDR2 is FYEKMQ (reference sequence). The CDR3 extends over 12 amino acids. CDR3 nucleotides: TGTGCCAGCAGCACCCTAGGGGAGACCCAGTACTTC. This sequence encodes CASSTLGETQYF.

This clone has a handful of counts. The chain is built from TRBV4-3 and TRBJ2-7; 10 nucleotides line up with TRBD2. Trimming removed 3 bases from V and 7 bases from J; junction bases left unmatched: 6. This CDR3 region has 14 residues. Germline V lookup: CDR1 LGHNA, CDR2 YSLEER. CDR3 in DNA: TGCGCCAGCAGCCACCCCTCTAGCGGGAGTGAGCAGTACTTC. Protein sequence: CASSHPSSGSEQYF.

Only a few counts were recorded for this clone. The CDR3 DNA reads as TGTGCCAGCAGTTCGAGCGGTTGGGGTAACTATGGCTACACCTTC. Translating gives CASSSSGWGNYGYTF. The chain combines TRBV6-6 with TRBJ1-2; D is unresolved. This CDR3 spans 15 amino acids. V gave up 4 bases and J gave up 1 base, with 13 bases separating them. CDR1 is MNHNY, CDR2 SVGAGI, per germline (reference sequence).

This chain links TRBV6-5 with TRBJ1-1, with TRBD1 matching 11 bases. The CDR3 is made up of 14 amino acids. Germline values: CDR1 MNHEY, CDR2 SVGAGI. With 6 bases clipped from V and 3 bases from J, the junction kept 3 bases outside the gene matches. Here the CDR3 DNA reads TGTGCCAGCAGCTCGGGACAGGGGGACACTGAAGCTTTCTTT. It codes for CASSSGQGDTEAFF.

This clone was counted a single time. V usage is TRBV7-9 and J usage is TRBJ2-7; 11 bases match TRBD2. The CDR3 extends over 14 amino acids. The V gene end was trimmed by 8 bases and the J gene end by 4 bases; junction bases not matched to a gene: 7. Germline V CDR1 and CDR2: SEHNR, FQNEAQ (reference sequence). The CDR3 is CASGTSGANYEQYF. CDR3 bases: TGTGCCAGCGGGACTAGCGGAGCCAATTACGAGCAGTACTTC. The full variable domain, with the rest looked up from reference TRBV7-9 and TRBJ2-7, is DTGVSQNPRHKITKRGQNVTFRCDPISEHNRLYWYRQTLGQGPEFLTYFQNEAQLEKSRLLSDRFSAERPKGSFSTLEIQRTEQGDSAMYLCASGTSGANYEQYFGPGTRLTVT.

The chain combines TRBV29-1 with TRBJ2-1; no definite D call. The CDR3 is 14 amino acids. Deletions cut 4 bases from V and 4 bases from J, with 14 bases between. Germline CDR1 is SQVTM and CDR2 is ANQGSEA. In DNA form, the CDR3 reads TGCAGCGTTGTCAAAACGGAGATATACAATGAGCAGTTCTTC. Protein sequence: CSVVKTEIYNEQFF.